This T cell receptor (beta chain) was captured in a study of blood T cell repertoires in COVID-19. Whole-study context: The study drew acute and convalescent COVID-19 samples from the United States, Italy and Spain. Sources were T cells, B-cell-depleted T cells, or PBMCs; the material itself was cDNA or gDNA.

Participants' own reports of clinical history determined their cohort assignment. Method: immunoSEQ multiplex PCR; TCRdb's copy keeps in-frame clones and lacks some. This sample has 150,000 or so clones, with over 65% found just once. CDR1 is SGHTA, CDR2 FQGNSA, per germline. The CDR3 has 14 residues. The V and J ends lost 6 bases and 2 bases, in that order; junction bases with no gene match: 6. Sequenced: PBMCs or T cells enriched from blood (not recorded which). The TCR originated in a woman between 45 and 65 years old who had recovered from COVID-19. The chain couples TRBV7-2 to TRBJ1-2; 7 bases are shared with TRBD1. CDR3 sequence reads: CASSPQQGNYGYTF. The CDR3 DNA sequence: TGTGCCAGCAGTCCTCAACAGGGGAACTATGGCTACACCTTC.